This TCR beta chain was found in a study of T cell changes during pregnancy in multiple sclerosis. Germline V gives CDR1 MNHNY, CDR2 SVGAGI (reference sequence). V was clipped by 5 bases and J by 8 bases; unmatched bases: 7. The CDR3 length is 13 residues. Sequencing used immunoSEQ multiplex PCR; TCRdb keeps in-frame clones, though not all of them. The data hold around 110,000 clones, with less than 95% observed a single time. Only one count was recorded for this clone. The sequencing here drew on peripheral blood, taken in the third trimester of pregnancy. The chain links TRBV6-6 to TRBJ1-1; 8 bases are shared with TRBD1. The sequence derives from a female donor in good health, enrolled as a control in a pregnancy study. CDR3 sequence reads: CASSSRQGLEAFF. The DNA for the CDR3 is TGTGCCAGCAGTAGTAGACAGGGGCTGGAAGCTTTCTTT.